This TCR beta chain was sequenced in a study of T cell responses to AZD1222 COVID-19 vaccine. Study conclusions and caveats: A reported finding is that nearly half of spike-specific TCRs target unmutated variant regions. In a largely white British group with more females than males, clonal diversity was possibly underestimated. The study found vaccine-associated CD4 TCRs spanning spike, dominant at 160-218 and 743-854.

Remarks on this clone: Its target is not known.

V was shortened by 0 bases and J by 4 bases, with 16 bases between the two germline ends. The CDR3 consists of 16 residues. The germline gives CDR1 MGHRA, CDR2 YSYEKL. Profiling relied on immunoSEQ multiplex PCR, and the TCRdb table lists in-frame clones only, not all of them. The sample yields approximately 190,000 clones, about nine tenths seen once. The chain couples TRBV4-1 to TRBJ2-7, with a possible D match to TRBD1 (5 bases). This receptor was identified in an adult in good health. The source was peripheral blood, collected on day 0 of AZD1222 vaccination. The CDR3: CASSQELAGISYEQYF. DNA of the CDR3: TGCGCCAGCAGCCAAGAATTGGCAGGGATTTCATACGAGCAGTACTTC.